This note documents a single T cell receptor beta chain sequence. The source of the sample is a study of cytomegalovirus exposure and HLA in healthy donors. When sampled, the donors appeared nominally healthy, though they likely had unrecorded immune exposures. PCR used 60 Vbeta primers and 13 Jbeta primers. Libraries were prepared by immunoSEQ multiplex PCR; TCRdb keeps only in-frame clonotypes and omits some of them. The sample contains about 82,000 clones, 78% of which appear only once. The CDR3 sequence is 16 residues long. V was trimmed by 2 bases and J by 9 bases, leaving 19 bases between them. From germline, CDR1 is WNHNN and CDR2 SYGVQD (reference sequence).

The sequencing input was PBMCs. This sequence joins TRBV10-1 and TRBJ1-4, with a weak D call TRBD1 (5 bases). The sequence came from a male donor in good health and CMV-seropositive. The CDR3 region has the DNA TGCGCCAGCAGTGAGGGGGCAGGTAGGCCGAATAAAAAACTGTTTTTT. It codes for CASSEGAGRPNKKLFF.